The 21 T cell receptor beta chains below come from one sample, sequenced in a study of tumor-infiltrating lymphocytes in primary liver carcinoma. A primer in the constant region served to generate TCR beta cDNA from 450 to 600 ng of total RNA. ARM-PCR, slightly modified, supplied the TCR beta libraries through three nested multiplex PCR rounds. A C-beta reverse primer and TRBV1-TRBV30 forward primers served in each of the first two PCR rounds, at ten to eleven cycles apiece. TCRdb recomputed calls from the multiplex PCR reads with MiXCR, one row per CDR3 protein. The table lists about 320,000 distinct CDR3 sequences, roughly 60% of them singletons. Unsorted whole blood yielded the blood RNA, and germline DNA was also extracted. Sample: peripheral blood. The receptor set was obtained from a man aged 35-49 years with primary liver carcinoma and hepatitis B virus infection.

V and J are TRBV11-1 and TRBJ2-2; no firm D call. Trimming took 6 bases from V and 5 from J, leaving 16 bases between them. The CDR3 has 15 residues. From germline, CDR1 is SGHAT and CDR2 FQDESV (reference sequence). The CDR3 protein is CASSRRGLQTGELFF. The CDR3 nucleotides read TGTGCCAGCAGTCGGAGAGGTTTGCAAACCGGGGAGCTGTTTTTT.

Comments on this clonotype: This may arise from a read error, as a much more abundant clone is one base away. This chain uses TRBV6-1 with TRBJ1-5, with D maybe TRBD1 (5 bases). Trimming pared 6 bases from V and 4 bases from J, leaving 13 bases between. Germline V CDR1 and CDR2: MNHNS, SASEGT. This CDR3 has 14 amino acids. CDR3 nucleotides: TGTGCCAGCAGGGGGCGGAACTTTAATCAGCCCCAGCATTTT. Amino acid sequence: CASRGRNFNQPQHF.

This clonotype was counted a single time. The junction does not match germline at one end; this may be a read error. The CDR3 bases are TGTGCCAGTAGTTTGACAGCTAAGCATCAGCCCCAGCATTTT. This codes for CASSLTAKHQPQHF. The genes are TRBV28 and TRBJ1-5, with a possible D match to TRBD1 (5 bases). CDR3 size: 14 residues. Germline assignment: CDR1 MDHEN and CDR2 SYDVKM.

This chain joins TRBV11-2 and TRBJ2-1, with D perhaps TRBD1 or TRBD2 (6 bases each). Germline V lookup: CDR1 SGHAT, CDR2 FQNNGV. CDR3 length equals 14 residues. Deletions cut 11 bases from V and 10 bases from J, with 24 bases between. The DNA of the CDR3 is TGTGCCGACAGCTCCGGGGGCGGGCATCGGGAGCAGTTCTTC. Its translation is CADSSGGGHREQFF. Drawing the rest from reference TRBV11-2 and TRBJ2-1, the complete variable domain is EAGVAQSPRYKIIEKRQSVAFWCNPISGHATLYWYQQILGQGPKLLIQFQNNGVVDDSQLPKDRFSAERLKGVDSTLKIQPAKLEDSAVYLCADSSGGGHREQFFGPGTRLTVL.

This clonotype was picked up one time. The chain has TRBV28 and TRBJ2-7; 7 bases are a match to TRBD1. This CDR3 is built from 16 residues. The V and J ends lost 4 bases and 2 bases, in that order; junction bases with no gene match: 11. Per the germline V gene, CDR1 is MDHEN and CDR2 is SYDVKM. The DNA for the CDR3 is TGTGCCAGCAGTTCCCTACCGGGACAGAGGACCTACGAGCAGTACTTC. The encoded protein is CASSSLPGQRTYEQYF.

For this clonotype: This could be a read error, since a much larger clone is one nucleotide away. The chain uses TRBV29-1 and TRBJ2-5, with D perhaps matching TRBD1 (6 bases). Germline V gives CDR1 SQVTM, CDR2 ANQGSEA. This CDR3 is 14 amino acids long. V was cut by 8 bases and J by 7 bases, with 23 bases left in between. The CDR3 coding sequence is TGCAGCATTGGCTTAACAGGGTCGGCCGGGACCCAGTACTTC. Its translation is CSIGLTGSAGTQYF.

This clonotype came up a few times. The junction differs from germline at one of its ends, possibly a read error. This chain joins TRBV10-1 and TRBJ2-3; D is unclear. The CDR3 covers 13 residues. Per germline, CDR1 WNHNN and CDR2 SYGVQD (reference sequence). The CDR3 sequence is CASGESNTDTQYF. CDR3 coding DNA: TGCGCCAGCGGTGAGTCTAACACAGATACGCAGTATTTT.

On this clonotype itself: One end of the junction fails to match germline, which may point to a read error. The chain links TRBV7-8 to TRBJ1-1; TRBD1 matches at 7 bases. Germline V gene sequence: CDR1 SGHVS, CDR2 FQNEAQ. This CDR3 has 16 residues. The CDR3 coding sequence is TGTGCCAGTAGCTTAGCCCCAGGGGGTATGAACACCGAAGCTTTCTTT. Residues: CASSLAPGGMNTEAFF. The full variable domain, rest sourced from reference TRBV7-8 and TRBJ1-1, is GAGVSQSPRYKVAKRGQDVALRCDPISGHVSLFWYQQALGQGPEFLTYFQNEAQLDKSGLPSDRFFAERPEGSVSTLKIQRTQQEDSAVYLCASSLAPGGMNTEAFFGQGTRLTVV.

This clonotype was observed at least ten times. V gene TRBV4-3 combines with J gene TRBJ1-1; TRBD1 is a possible D gene (6 bases). The V gene lost 3 bases and the J gene lost 4 bases, with 15 bases spanning the gap. Germline V CDR1 and CDR2: LGHNA, YSLEER. The CDR3 is 15 amino acids. CDR3 coding DNA: TGCGCCAGCAGCCAGAGGACAGCCTACGTCACTGAAGCTTTCTTT. Translation: CASSQRTAYVTEAFF.

Note on this clonotype: The germline gene is not matched at one end of the junction; a read error may be the cause. The chain combines TRBV29-1 with TRBJ2-4; weak D call: TRBD2 (6 bases). CDR3 length: 12 residues. The germline V gene has CDR1 SQVTM and CDR2 ANQGSEA. The CDR3 reads CSVTHGRGIHYF. CDR3 nucleotides: TGCAGCGTAACTCACGGGCGGGGCATTCACTACTTC.

This clonotype was seen once. This may be a read error: a much more frequent sequence differs by one nucleotide. The V and J genes are TRBV6-6 and TRBJ1-5, with D tentatively TRBD1 (5 bases). CDR1 is MNHNY, CDR2 SVGAGI, per germline (reference sequence). CDR3 size: 13 residues. Trimming pared 4 bases from V and 11 bases from J, leaving 15 bases between. For the CDR3, the DNA is TGTGCCAGCAGTTCTCAGGGAACACAGACCCAGCATTTT. Encoded protein: CASSSQGTQTQHF.

Details on this clonotype: An end of the junction differs from the germline gene, which may be a read error. The genes are TRBV12-3 or TRBV12-4 and TRBJ2-2; possible D gene TRBD2, 6 bases. The CDR3 spans 14 residues. The CDR3 loop reads CASRNRDFTGELLF. CDR3 DNA sequence: TGTGCCAGCAGGAACCGGGACTTCACCGGGGAGCTGTTATTT.

Only one count was recorded for this clonotype. The chain has TRBV6-5 and TRBJ1-2; the match to TRBD1 covers 7 bases. The CDR3 runs 16 residues. V trimming: 4 bases; J trimming: 7 bases; junction bases outside the gene matches: 15. The V gene's germline CDR1 is MNHEY and CDR2 SVGAGI. CDR3 loop: CASSSNTGVWSCGYTF. The CDR3 bases are TGTGCCAGCAGTTCTAATACAGGGGTTTGGAGCTGTGGCTACACCTTC.

On this clonotype itself: A read error may account for a junction end that differs from germline. The J gene is TRBJ1-1, the V gene TRBV29-1; TRBD1 might be the D (5 bases). The CDR3 loop spans 14 amino acids. Per germline, CDR1 SQVTM and CDR2 ANQGSEA. The CDR3 DNA follows: TGCAACGTTGAGCGTTCAGGGCTGAACACTGAAGCTTTCTTT. This translates into CNVERSGLNTEAFF.

CDR3 in DNA: TGTGCCAGCAGTCCTATGTCTCAGGGCCGCGAGCAGTACTTC. This sequence encodes CASSPMSQGREQYF. The V gene is TRBV28, the J gene TRBJ2-7; D perhaps matches TRBD1 (5 bases). Germline loops: CDR1 MDHEN, CDR2 SYDVKM. V was pared by 5 bases and J by 6 bases, with 17 bases between. The CDR3 loop spans 14 amino acids.

Turning to this clonotype: It may be a read error: a sequence one base away is much more abundant. This rearrangement joins TRBV5-5 to TRBJ2-3; D uncertain. V lost 0 bases to trimming and J lost 5 bases, with 10 bases between them. The CDR3 is 14 amino acids. CDR1 and CDR2 (germline): SGHKS, YYEKEE (reference sequence). The CDR3 sequence: CASSLVRDIDTQYF. The DNA of the CDR3 is TGTGCCAGCAGCTTGGTCAGAGACATAGATACGCAGTATTTT.

Written as DNA, the CDR3 is TGTGCCAGCACCTCTGAGGGCCGTGGTAGCGAGCAGTACTTC. Its protein is CASTSEGRGSEQYF. The V and J genes are TRBV12-3 or TRBV12-4 and TRBJ2-7; weak D call: TRBD2 (5 bases). CDR3 length equals 14 residues. V lost 7 bases, J lost 6 bases, and 19 bases lay in between.

In the case of this clonotype: This clone may be a read error of a much larger clone one base away. The chain carries TRBV12-3 or TRBV12-4 and TRBJ1-5; D is possibly TRBD1 (5 bases). Trimming pared 7 bases from V and 3 bases from J, leaving 16 bases between. The CDR3 runs 15 residues. The CDR3 coding sequence is TGTGCCAGCATGGAAGGGACCCATGCCAATCAGCCCCAGCATTTT. This gives the protein CASMEGTHANQPQHF.

Worth noting for this clonotype: An end of the junction does not agree with germline; a read error may underlie this. This chain connects TRBV11-2 to TRBJ2-3; D is uncertain. CDR3 length: 15 amino acids. CDR1 and CDR2 from the germline V gene are SGHAT and FQNNGV. The CDR3 loop reads CVSTKELRRADTQYF. Here the CDR3 DNA reads TGTGTCAGTACAAAAGAGCTCCGAAGAGCAGATACCCAGTATTTT.

This clonotype was seen a handful of times. The chain couples TRBV6-6 to TRBJ2-1; D gene unclear. With 7 bases removed from V and 6 bases from J, the gap between germline ends came to 7 bases. Germline V gene data show CDR1 as MNHNY and CDR2 as SVGAGI (reference sequence). This CDR3 region has 11 residues. Here the CDR3 DNA reads TGTGCCAGCACCTCGTTCAATGAGCAGTTCTTC. Translation: CASTSFNEQFF.

The chain joins TRBV7-9 to TRBJ2-1; tentatively, D is TRBD1 (6 bases). Germline-derived CDR1 and CDR2 are SEHNR and FQNEAQ (reference sequence). The ends were cut back, 3 bases at V and 9 bases at J, with 9 bases in the middle. The CDR3 spans 12 residues. This CDR3 is CASSFVGAEQFF. For the CDR3, the DNA is TGTGCCAGCAGCTTCGTGGGGGCTGAGCAGTTCTTC. Variable domain in full (rest from reference TRBV7-9 and TRBJ2-1): DTGVSQNPRHKITKRGQNVTFRCDPISEHNRLYWYRQTLGQGPEFLTYFQNEAQLEKSRLLSDRFSAERPKGSFSTLEIQRTEQGDSAMYLCASSFVGAEQFFGPGTRLTVL.